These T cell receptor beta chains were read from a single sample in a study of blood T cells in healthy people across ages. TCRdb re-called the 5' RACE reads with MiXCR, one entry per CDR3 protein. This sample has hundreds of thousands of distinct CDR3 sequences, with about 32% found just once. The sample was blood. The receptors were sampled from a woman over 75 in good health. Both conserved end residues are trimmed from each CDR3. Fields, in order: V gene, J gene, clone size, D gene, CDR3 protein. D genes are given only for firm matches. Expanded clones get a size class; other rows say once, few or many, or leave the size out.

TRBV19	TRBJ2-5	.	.	PSSARAQGETQY
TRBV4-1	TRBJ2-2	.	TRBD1	ASSHDGTGITGELF
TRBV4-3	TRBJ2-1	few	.	ASSQDLMVAAYNEQF
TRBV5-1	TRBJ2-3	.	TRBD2	ASSTLAGGSEDTQY
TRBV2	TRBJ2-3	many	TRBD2	ASSETETSGTDTQY
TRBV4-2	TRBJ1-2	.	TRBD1	ASSQDSGQGTYGYT
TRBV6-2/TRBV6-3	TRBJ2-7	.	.	ASSFGGGGTYEQY
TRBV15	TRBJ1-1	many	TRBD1	ATSRITGGHTEAF
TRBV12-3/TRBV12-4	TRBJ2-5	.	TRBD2	ASSLARGEETQY
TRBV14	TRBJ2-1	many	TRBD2	ASSQPGGYNEQF
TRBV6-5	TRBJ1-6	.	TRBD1	ASSCSGQGNSPLH
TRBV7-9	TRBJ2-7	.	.	ASSSAGATWTYEQY
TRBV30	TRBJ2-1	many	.	AWSTSWGREQF
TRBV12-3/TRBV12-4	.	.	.	ASSLAGPDEQY
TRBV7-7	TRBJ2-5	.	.	ASGASVETQY
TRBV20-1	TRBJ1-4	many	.	SARRGSATNEKLF
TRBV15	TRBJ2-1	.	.	TTGAAFRGNEQF
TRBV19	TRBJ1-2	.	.	ASFRWGTGDYGYT
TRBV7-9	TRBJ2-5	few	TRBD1	ASSCDRGQETQY
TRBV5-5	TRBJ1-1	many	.	ASSLTVTTEAF
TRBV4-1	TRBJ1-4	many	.	ASSQDGRGEKLF
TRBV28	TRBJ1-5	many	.	ASSLEISQPQH
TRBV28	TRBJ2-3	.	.	ASSWARGTDTQY
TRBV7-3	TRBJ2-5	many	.	ASSLTPGRRQETQY
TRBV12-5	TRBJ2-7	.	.	ASGPASPYEQY
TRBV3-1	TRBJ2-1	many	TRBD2	ASSPSGGLLNEQF
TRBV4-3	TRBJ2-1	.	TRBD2	ASSQGVGSGGDEQF
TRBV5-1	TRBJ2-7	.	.	ASSFDSKTYEQY
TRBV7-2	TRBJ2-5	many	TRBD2	ASSLDGRGETQY
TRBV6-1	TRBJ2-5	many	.	ASSDVGTQY
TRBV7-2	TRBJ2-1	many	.	ASTIDRSSYNEQF
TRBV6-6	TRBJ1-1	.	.	ASKPSGTEAF
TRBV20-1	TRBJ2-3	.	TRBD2	SASASGGTRTDTQY
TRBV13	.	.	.	ASSLGRLDIQY
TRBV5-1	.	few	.	ASSPMPNTETQY
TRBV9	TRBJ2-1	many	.	ASSVGGVGRNEQF
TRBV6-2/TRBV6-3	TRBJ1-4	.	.	ASSGGYNEKLF
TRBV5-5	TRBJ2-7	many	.	ASSFAAAAYEQY
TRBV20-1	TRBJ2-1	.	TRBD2	SARDLASGGLLTKSSYNEQF
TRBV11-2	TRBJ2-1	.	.	ASSYHRGGRGSNEQF
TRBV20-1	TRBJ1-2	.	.	SARDGDTGSYGYT
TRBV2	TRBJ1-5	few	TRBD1	ASRPRDRDNQPQH
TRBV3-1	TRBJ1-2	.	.	ASSQDSRAHVYGYT
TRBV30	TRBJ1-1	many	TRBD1	AWRGQAYTEAF
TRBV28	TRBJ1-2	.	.	ASSSYGAWGYT
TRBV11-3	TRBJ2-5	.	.	ASSLDRAGEETQY
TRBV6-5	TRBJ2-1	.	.	ASSYATNNEQF
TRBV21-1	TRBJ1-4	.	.	ASSGPEKLF
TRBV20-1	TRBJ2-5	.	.	SARDWRAATQETQY
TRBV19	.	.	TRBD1	ASGTGLYEQY